The 7 T cell receptor beta chains reported below all come from one sample, sequenced in a study of blood T cells in healthy people across ages. The second PCR ran 7 to 11 cycles with a sample-barcoded 5' primer and J-beta primers. TCRdb analysed the 5' RACE reads with MiXCR anew, one entry per CDR3 protein. Of 1.5 million to 1.9 million distinct CDR3 sequences in the sample, roughly two fifths are singletons; the top ten hold 4%. Sample: blood. The source is a woman aged 18 to 35 in good health.

V usage is TRBV12-3 or TRBV12-4 and J usage is TRBJ2-2; D remains unclear. The CDR3 length is 14 residues. V lost 6 bases and J 5 bases, leaving 13 bases between the germline ends. The CDR3, as DNA: TGTGCCAGCAGGCCCCGACCGAGAACCGGGGAGCTGTTTTTT. Translated, it gives CASRPRPRTGELFF.

This clonotype was picked up many times. V and J are TRBV12-3 or TRBV12-4 and TRBJ1-5; tentatively, D is TRBD1 (5 bases). CDR3 size: 14 residues. Between the trimmed V and J ends, which lost 4 bases and 4 bases, there was a span of 11 bases. CDR3 amino acids: CASSWGRANQPQHF. The CDR3 nucleotides read TGTGCCAGCAGTTGGGGGAGAGCGAATCAGCCCCAGCATTTT.

The V and J genes are TRBV20-1 and TRBJ2-7; 8 bases are shared with TRBD2. CDR3 length equals 13 residues. With 6 bases clipped from V and 5 bases from J, the junction kept 9 bases outside the gene matches. The germline gives CDR1 DFQATT, CDR2 SNEGSKA (reference sequence). In nucleotides, the CDR3 is TGCAGTGCGAGCCTAGCGGGCATCCACGAGCAGTACTTC. It encodes CSASLAGIHEQYF.

The chain employs TRBV5-1 and TRBJ1-1; possibly TRBD1 for D (5 bases). The germline V gene encodes CDR1 SGHRS and CDR2 YFSETQ. The CDR3 runs to 14 residues. Trimming left V 2 bases short and J 2 bases short, with 10 bases between. CDR3 residues: CASSFRDGNTEAFF. DNA for the CDR3: TGCGCCAGCAGCTTCCGGGACGGCAACACTGAAGCTTTCTTT.

This clonotype was recorded a few times. The genes are TRBV6-5 and TRBJ2-3, with TRBD2 identical over 11 bases. With 0 bases clipped from V and 3 bases from J, the junction kept 2 bases outside the gene matches. This CDR3 spans 16 amino acids. CDR1 and CDR2 (germline): MNHEY, SVGAGI. The CDR3 spells CASSYSTSGVTDTQYF. In nucleotides, the CDR3 is TGTGCCAGCAGTTACTCGACTAGCGGGGTTACAGATACGCAGTATTTT.

The CDR3 is CASSQYLGGDTQYF. The CDR3, as DNA: TGTGCCAGCAGCCAATACTTGGGTGGAGATACGCAGTATTTT. This rearrangement joins TRBV14 to TRBJ2-3, with D unclear. The CDR3 totals 14 residues. The germline V gene has CDR1 SGHDN and CDR2 FVKESK. The ends were cut back, 2 bases at V and 5 bases at J, with 11 bases in the middle.

A few counts support this clonotype. DNA of the CDR3: TGTGCCACCAGCAGAGATCGGACAGGGACACGTCGCTATGGCTACACCTTC. It specifies CATSRDRTGTRRYGYTF. V usage is TRBV15 and J usage is TRBJ1-2, with 8 positions matching TRBD1. The CDR3 totals 17 residues. J gave up 4 bases and V 0 bases, and 10 bases lay outside the gene matches. Looked up from germline, CDR1 is LNHNV and CDR2 is YYDKDF (reference sequence).